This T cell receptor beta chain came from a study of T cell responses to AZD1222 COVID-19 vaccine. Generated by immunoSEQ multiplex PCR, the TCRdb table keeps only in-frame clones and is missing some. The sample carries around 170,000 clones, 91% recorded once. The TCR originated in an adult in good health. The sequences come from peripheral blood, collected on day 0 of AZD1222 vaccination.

CDR3 coding DNA: TGTGCCAGCAGTGAAGCGGGGGGGCGGAAAGAGACCCAGTACTTC. Its protein product is CASSEAGGRKETQYF. This sequence joins TRBV6-1 and TRBJ2-5; weak D call: TRBD2 (7 bases). Germline loops: CDR1 MNHNS, CDR2 SASEGT. The V and J ends lost 0 bases and 3 bases respectively, with 11 bases between them. The CDR3 runs 15 residues.